This paragraph reports one T cell receptor (beta chain). The data were obtained in a study of chemoradiotherapy in HPV16-positive cancers. V gave up 6 bases and J gave up 5 bases; unmatched junction bases: 5. The germline V gene has CDR1 SNHLY and CDR2 FYNNEI. This CDR3 comprises 14 residues. The repertoire was sequenced with immunoSEQ multiplex PCR; TCRdb's copy has only in-frame clones and lacks some. The sample holds 30,000 to 45,000 clones, about 82% seen once. Material: blood, obtained from a patient who underwent chemoradiotherapy. The chain carries TRBV2 and TRBJ1-4; 8 nucleotides line up with TRBD1. This TCR came from a human donor with HPV-associated anogenital cancer. In DNA, the CDR3 is TGTGCCAGCAGGGGACAGGCTCAAAATGAAAAACTGTTTTTT. Encoded protein: CASRGQAQNEKLFF.